The T cell receptor beta chain described here comes from a study of beta chain features in type 1 diabetes. Overall study findings and caveats: Sampled from patients, naive, central memory and Treg TCRB repertoires appeared more similar than those sampled from healthy donors. VDJ junctions in type 1 diabetes patients carried more deletions and fewer insertions. For patients and controls alike, PCR might favor shorter templates to the same degree. Researchers report that Type 1 diabetes patients had moderately but significantly shorter TCRB CDR3s across all four CD4+ subsets.

The germline gives CDR1 SGDLS, CDR2 YYNGEE. The CDR3 loop spans 12 amino acids. Trimming left V 1 base short and J 2 bases short, with 1 base between. As for this clone: Antigen specificity is unknown.

Investigators reverse transcribed all isolated RNA, so they sequenced expressed TCRB transcripts. Clones were read by immunoSEQ multiplex PCR, and TCRdb kept only the in-frame ones, dropping some. This table holds some 660,000 clones, over 13% found once. This chain uses TRBV9 with TRBJ1-3, with D hard to call. The sample was naive CD4+ T cells from blood. This clonotype was obtained from a man younger than 35 with type 1 diabetes. The CDR3 coding sequence is TGTGCCAGCAGCGTACCTGGAAACACCATATATTTT. Amino acid sequence: CASSVPGNTIYF.